These 14 T cell receptor beta chains came from one sample sequenced in a study of blood T cell repertoires in COVID-19. Clones were sequenced by immunoSEQ multiplex PCR, and TCRdb holds only the in-frame ones, with some missing. The table includes fewer than 250,000 clones, 80% to 85% detected once. The sample consisted of PBMCs or T cells enriched from blood (not recorded which). The receptors come from a middle-aged woman who had recovered from COVID-19.

This chain joins TRBV2 and TRBJ2-2; unclear D gene. From germline, CDR1 is SNHLY and CDR2 FYNNEI. V was trimmed by 3 bases and J by 7 bases, leaving 12 bases between them. This CDR3 spans 14 amino acids. The CDR3 protein is CASSEFRQLGELFF. As DNA, the CDR3 is TGTGCCAGCAGTGAGTTCAGGCAACTCGGGGAGCTGTTTTTT.

The rearrangement joins TRBV6-5 to TRBJ2-1; possible D gene TRBD2, 6 bases. V lost 4 bases and J 3 bases, leaving 10 bases between the germline ends. CDR3 length equals 14 residues. Looked up from germline, CDR1 is MNHEY and CDR2 is SVGAGI. CDR3 sequence reads: CASSLPGLYNEQFF. CDR3 nucleotide sequence: TGTGCCAGCAGTTTACCGGGACTCTACAATGAGCAGTTCTTC.

The rearrangement links TRBV6-2 or TRBV6-3 to TRBJ2-1; 7 bases map to TRBD1. Germline-derived CDR1 and CDR2 are MNHEY and SVGEGT. The CDR3 length is 15 residues. V lost 6 bases, J lost 7 bases, and 12 bases stayed unmatched. The CDR3 coding sequence is TGTGCCAGCAGCACCGACAGGGAAGCTCGGAATGAGCAGTTCTTC. Its protein product is CASSTDREARNEQFF.

The rearrangement uses TRBV18 and TRBJ1-6; no clear D gene. CDR1 is KGHSH, CDR2 LQKENI, per germline. Trimming removed 5 bases at V and 4 bases at J, with 12 bases between. The CDR3 loop spans 15 amino acids. This chain's CDR3 is CASSWGEGYNSPLHF. For the CDR3, the DNA is TGTGCCAGCTCATGGGGAGAAGGGTATAATTCACCCCTCCACTTT.

The CDR3 sequence: CASSPGENQPQHF. In nucleotides, the CDR3 is TGTGCCAGCAGCCCGGGAGAAAATCAGCCCCAGCATTTT. This rearrangement joins TRBV2 to TRBJ1-5; no clear D. Trimming cost V 6 bases and J 4 bases, with 10 bases left between them. Germline CDR1 SNHLY, CDR2 FYNNEI. The CDR3 totals 13 residues.

The chain combines TRBV10-1 with TRBJ1-2; D might be TRBD1 (6 bases). The V gene's germline CDR1 is WNHNN and CDR2 SYGVQD (reference sequence). This CDR3 contains 20 residues. Trimming left V 3 bases short and J 0 bases short, with 26 bases between. The CDR3 DNA follows: TGCGCCAGCAGTGATCTCGAACATGGACAGCGAGTAGGGACTAACTATGGCTACACCTTC. It specifies CASSDLEHGQRVGTNYGYTF.

The chain joins TRBV6-2 or TRBV6-3 to TRBJ2-3; D uncertain. Trimming removed 5 bases from V and 2 bases from J, with 5 bases in between. The germline V gene has CDR1 MNHEY and CDR2 SVGEGT. The CDR3 has 12 residues. CDR3 region: CASSTDTDTQYF. CDR3 in DNA: TGTGCCAGCAGTACAGACACAGATACGCAGTATTTT.

The gene calls are TRBV2 and TRBJ2-7, with D possibly TRBD1 on 5 matching bases. The germline V and J ends were trimmed by 8 bases and 4 bases, with 27 bases remaining between them. Germline V gene sequence: CDR1 SNHLY, CDR2 FYNNEI. CDR3 size: 17 residues. CDR3 residues: CASGEFLLSRGRYEQYF. The CDR3 nucleotides are TGTGCCAGCGGGGAATTTTTACTCTCTAGGGGTAGGTACGAGCAGTACTTC.

This chain connects TRBV9 to TRBJ2-7; D might be TRBD2 (6 bases). This CDR3 spans 13 amino acids. Germline lookup yields CDR1 SGDLS and CDR2 YYNGEE. With 3 bases removed from V and 5 bases from J, the gap between germline ends came to 12 bases. The CDR3 DNA follows: TGTGCCAGCAGCGCCGGGAGTCCCAACGAGCAGTACTTC. Translated, it gives CASSAGSPNEQYF. The full variable domain, in which reference TRBV9 and TRBJ2-7 provide the parts outside the CDR3, is DSGVTQTPKHLITATGQRVTLRCSPRSGDLSVYWYQQSLDQGLQFLIQYYNGEERAKGNILERFSAQQFPDLHSELNLSSLELGDSALYFCASSAGSPNEQYFGPGTRLTVT.

This clone was observed once. CDR3 residues: CASSLGGTGSSYGYTF. As DNA, the CDR3 is TGCGCCAGCAGCTTGGGGGGGACAGGGTCGAGCTATGGCTACACCTTC. V and J are TRBV5-1 and TRBJ1-2, with 9 bases matching TRBD1. This CDR3 is 16 amino acids long. The junction had 7 bases not matched to a gene; V was cut back by 0 bases and J by 4 bases. Germline CDR1 is SGHRS and CDR2 is YFSETQ.

The genes are TRBV7-2 and TRBJ2-7; TRBD2 aligns across 10 bases. Germline trimming cut 3 bases from V and 2 bases from J; bases unmatched to any gene: 7. The CDR3 has 16 amino acids. The germline V gene has CDR1 SGHTA and CDR2 FQGNSA. The CDR3 DNA reads as TGTGCCAGCAGCTTTTCGACTAGCGGGCGCGCCTACGAGCAGTACGTC. Translating it yields CASSFSTSGRAYEQYV.

In DNA, the CDR3 is TGCGCCAGCGGAGGTGGAGTAGCAAACTACAATGAGCAGTTCTTC. It encodes CASGGGVANYNEQFF. This chain links TRBV10-2 with TRBJ2-1; TRBD2 might be the D (5 bases). V lost 8 bases to trimming and J lost 3 bases, with 17 bases between them. From germline, CDR1 is WSHSY and CDR2 SAAADI. The CDR3 has 15 amino acids.

CDR3 DNA: TGTGCCAGCAGCTCCAAGGAGCGGAGCTCCTACAATGAGCAGTTCTTC. Its translation is CASSSKERSSYNEQFF. This chain connects TRBV11-3 to TRBJ2-1; TRBD2 is a possible D gene (5 bases). Trimming pared 4 bases from V and 0 bases from J, leaving 13 bases between. The germline V gene encodes CDR1 SGHNT and CDR2 YENEEA. The CDR3 loop spans 16 amino acids.

The rearrangement links TRBV24-1 to TRBJ2-3; 8 bases line up with TRBD2. This CDR3 has 13 residues. With V trimmed by 10 bases and J by 1 base, 3 bases remained unmatched. Looked up from germline, CDR1 is KGHDR and CDR2 is SFDVKD. DNA of the CDR3: TGTGCCACGAAACTAGCGGGCACAGATACGCAGTATTTT. Residues: CATKLAGTDTQYF.